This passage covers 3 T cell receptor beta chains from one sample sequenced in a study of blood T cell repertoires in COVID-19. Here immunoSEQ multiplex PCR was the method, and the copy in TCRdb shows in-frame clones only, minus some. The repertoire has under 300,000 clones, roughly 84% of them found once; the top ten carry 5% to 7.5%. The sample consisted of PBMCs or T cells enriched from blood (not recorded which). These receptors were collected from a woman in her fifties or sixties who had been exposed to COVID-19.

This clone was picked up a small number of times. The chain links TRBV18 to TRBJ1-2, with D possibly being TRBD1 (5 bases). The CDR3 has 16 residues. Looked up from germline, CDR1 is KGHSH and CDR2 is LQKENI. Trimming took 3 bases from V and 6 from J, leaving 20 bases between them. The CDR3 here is CASSPSRGRAVDGYTF. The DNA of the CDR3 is TGTGCCAGCTCACCGTCTAGGGGCCGGGCAGTGGATGGCTACACCTTC.

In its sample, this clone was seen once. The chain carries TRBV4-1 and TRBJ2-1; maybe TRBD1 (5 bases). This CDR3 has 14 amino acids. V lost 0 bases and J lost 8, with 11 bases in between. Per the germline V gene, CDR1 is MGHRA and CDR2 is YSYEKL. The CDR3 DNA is TGCGCCAGCAGCCAAGAAACAGGACATCATGAGCAGTTCTTC. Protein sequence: CASSQETGHHEQFF.

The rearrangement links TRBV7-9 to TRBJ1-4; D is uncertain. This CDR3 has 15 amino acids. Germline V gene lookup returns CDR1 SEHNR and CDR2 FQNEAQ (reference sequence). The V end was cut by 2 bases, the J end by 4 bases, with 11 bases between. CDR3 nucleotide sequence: TGTGCCAGCAGCTTATGGTCAGGCCTTAATGAAAAACTGTTTTTT. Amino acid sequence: CASSLWSGLNEKLFF.